Listed here are 11 T cell receptor beta chains from one sample, sequenced in a study of neurological immune-mediated disorders. MiXCR, applied by TCRdb to the 5' RACE reads, yields one record per CDR3 protein. The sample records some 14,000 distinct CDR3 sequences, less than 11% being singletons. The material sequenced was PBMCs. Every receptor here comes from a woman aged 40 to 55 in good health.

By sample share, this clonotype is medium-sized. This chain joins TRBV7-3 and TRBJ2-7, with D perhaps TRBD2 (6 bases). The CDR3 runs to 13 residues. Germline V CDR1 and CDR2: SGHTA, FQGTGA. With 5 bases removed from V and 4 bases from J, the gap between germline ends came to 12 bases. CDR3 in amino acids: CASSPTGDYEQYF. As DNA, the CDR3 is TGTGCCAGCAGCCCGACGGGGGATTACGAGCAGTACTTC.

This clonotype appeared many times. The rearrangement links TRBV11-2 to TRBJ2-1; D is unclear. Germline V gives CDR1 SGHAT, CDR2 FQNNGV. Trimming stripped 1 base from V and 12 bases from J, with 28 bases between. The CDR3 has 18 amino acids. The CDR3 sequence is CASSLGGTRSLSIFGQFF. The CDR3 coding sequence is TGTGCCAGCAGCTTAGGTGGTACGCGCAGTCTATCGATTTTCGGGCAGTTCTTC.

This clonotype is categorized as medium-sized. The V call is TRBV10-2, the J call TRBJ1-2; no reliable D call. Germline V gives CDR1 WSHSY, CDR2 SAAADI. V lost 8 bases and J 6 bases, leaving 19 bases between the germline ends. CDR3 length equals 14 residues. For the CDR3, the DNA is TGCGCCAGCCTTCTTGGGAGAGGTTCGGATGGCTACACCTTC. Translated: CASLLGRGSDGYTF.

This chain joins TRBV5-4 and TRBJ2-1; 13 bases are a match to TRBD2. The V gene's germline CDR1 is SGHNT and CDR2 YYREEE (reference sequence). The CDR3 length is 16 residues. J was trimmed by 4 bases and V by 4 bases; bases with no gene match: 5. The CDR3 region is CASSPRTSGSYNEQFF. The CDR3 coding sequence is TGTGCCAGCAGCCCACGGACTAGCGGGAGTTACAATGAGCAGTTCTTC.

By share, this clonotype ranks as medium-sized. The rearrangement joins TRBV20-1 to TRBJ2-3; the D gene is possibly TRBD2 (6 bases). CDR3 size: 16 residues. The V gene lost 1 base and the J gene lost 10 bases, with 24 bases spanning the gap. The germline V gene encodes CDR1 DFQATT and CDR2 SNEGSKA (reference sequence). CDR3 loop: CSARVGSGTLLGAQYF. For the CDR3, the DNA is TGCAGTGCTAGAGTGGGTAGCGGCACCCTCTTAGGCGCGCAGTATTTT.

The sample holds many counts of this clonotype. The rearrangement uses TRBV5-1 and TRBJ2-3; D remains ambiguous. The CDR3 runs 14 residues. The ends were cut back, 0 bases at V and 7 bases at J, with 12 bases in the middle. Germline V gene data show CDR1 as SGHRS and CDR2 as YFSETQ. The CDR3 protein is CASSLEVAHNTQYF. In DNA, the CDR3 is TGCGCCAGCAGCTTGGAAGTCGCGCATAATACGCAGTATTTT.

Ten or more counts support this clonotype. The rearrangement joins TRBV12-3 or TRBV12-4 to TRBJ2-3; 7 bases line up with TRBD1. V was pared by 3 bases and J by 2 bases, with 8 bases of the junction left unmatched. The CDR3 length is 16 residues. CDR3 region: CASSFWGTADTDTQYF. CDR3 bases: TGTGCCAGCAGTTTCTGGGGGACAGCTGACACAGATACGCAGTATTTT.

This clonotype was seen many times. The J gene is TRBJ2-7, the V gene TRBV20-1; a possible D gene is TRBD1 (6 bases). Germline V gene data show CDR1 as DFQATT and CDR2 as SNEGSKA (reference sequence). The CDR3 is 14 amino acids. V lost 6 bases and J lost 2, with 17 bases in between. The CDR3 is CSAQKPGAAYEQYF. The CDR3 DNA reads TGCAGTGCCCAAAAGCCAGGGGCAGCCTACGAGCAGTACTTC.

This clonotype appeared many times. The gene calls are TRBV28 and TRBJ2-6; no clear D gene. Germline CDR1 and CDR2: MDHEN and SYDVKM. V gave up 5 bases and J gave up 3 bases, with 14 bases separating them. The CDR3 extends over 16 amino acids. This CDR3 reads CASSLRPMVGANVLTF. The CDR3 DNA sequence: TGTGCCAGCAGTCTTCGCCCGATGGTTGGGGCCAACGTCCTGACTTTC.

This clonotype occurred many times. The chain is built from TRBV15 and TRBJ2-1; the D gene could be TRBD1 or TRBD2 (6 bases each). The germline V gene encodes CDR1 LNHNV and CDR2 YYDKDF (reference sequence). The CDR3 has 16 amino acids. V lost 4 bases and J 7 bases, leaving 20 bases between the germline ends. The chain's CDR3 is CATSTEGGYRRNEQFF. The CDR3 DNA reads TGTGCCACCAGCACTGAAGGGGGGTACCGGCGGAATGAGCAGTTCTTC.

This clonotype showed up many times. This chain joins TRBV10-3 and TRBJ2-3; possibly TRBD1 or TRBD2 for D (5 bases each). Germline assignment: CDR1 ENHRY and CDR2 SYGVKD. The V end was cut by 6 bases, the J end by 8 bases, with 18 bases between. This CDR3 contains 14 residues. The CDR3 DNA reads as TGTGCCATCAGGGACGGGACCCTCCGGGGTACGCAGTATTTT. Protein sequence: CAIRDGTLRGTQYF.